The following is a T cell receptor beta chain sequence with its context. As yet, its antigen is unknown. The data were taken from a study of T cell responses to AZD1222 COVID-19 vaccine. Study outcomes and limitations: AZD1222 recipients seropositive at baseline numbered only five to seven. Donors, mostly white British, included more females; clonal diversity was possibly underestimated. Targets within unmutated variant regions were reportedly found for nearly half of spike-specific TCRs. Rises in breadth and depth of Spike-specific TCRs came after two AZD1222 doses.

Measured with immunoSEQ multiplex PCR; TCRdb has only the in-frame clones, and not every one. This sample has tens of thousands of clones, with about nine tenths found just once. The V end was cut by 0 bases, the J end by 0 bases, with 5 bases between. Germline CDR1 reads MDHEN; CDR2 reads SYDVKM. The CDR3 consists of 14 residues. The specimen was peripheral blood, collected on day 0 of AZD1222 vaccination. V gene TRBV28 combines with J gene TRBJ1-2; TRBD1 might be the D (5 bases). This receptor was identified in an adult in good health. The CDR3 bases are TGTGCCAGCAGTTTATGGACAGCTAACTATGGCTACACCTTC. Translated: CASSLWTANYGYTF.